Sequencing of this T cell receptor beta chain was carried out in a study of T cell changes during pregnancy in multiple sclerosis (dated by TCRdb to about 2019). Notes on the research overall: The study examined how the T cell repertoire changed over the course of pregnancy in women with multiple sclerosis.

The CDR3 starts with the cysteine, ends with the phenylalanine, and has 17 residues. The CDR3 DNA has 51 bases and is translated from base 1. Sequences SNHLY (CDR1) and FYNNEI (CDR2) are obtained from the germline V gene. V trim: 8 bases; J trim: 9 bases; unmatched bases: 23. The library was obtained by the immunoSEQ multiplex PCR assay. The immuneACCESS repertoire file appears here via TCRdb, limited to in-frame rearrangements. These files lack a portion of the clones; in checked studies, under half of the deficit traces to unresolved V genes, and the cause of the others is not known. The sample table lists about 98,000 clones, about 91% of them with a count of one. The biggest ten clones account for about 2% of the sample. Regarding this clone: It has no known antigen specificity. No per-base quality is available; no much larger clone lies one base away.

This TCR was recovered from a female donor in good health, enrolled as a control in a pregnancy study. This chain is built from TRBV2 and TRBJ2-3, with 7 bases aligning to TRBD2. Here the sequenced sample was peripheral blood, taken after pregnancy. The DNA sequence is as follows: TGTGCCAGCGGGGGGAGGGTTTTTAAGTCCGGAGACGACACGCAGTATTTT. It codes for CASGGRVFKSGDDTQYF. Outside the CDR3, residues come from the reference TRBV2 and TRBJ2-3 proteins, so the full variable domain is: EPEVTQTPSHQVTQMGQEVILRCVPISNHLYFYWYRQILGQKVEFLVSFYNNEISEKSEIFDDQFSVERPDGSNFTLKIRSTKLEDSAMYFCASGGRVFKSGDDTQYFGPGTRLTVL.